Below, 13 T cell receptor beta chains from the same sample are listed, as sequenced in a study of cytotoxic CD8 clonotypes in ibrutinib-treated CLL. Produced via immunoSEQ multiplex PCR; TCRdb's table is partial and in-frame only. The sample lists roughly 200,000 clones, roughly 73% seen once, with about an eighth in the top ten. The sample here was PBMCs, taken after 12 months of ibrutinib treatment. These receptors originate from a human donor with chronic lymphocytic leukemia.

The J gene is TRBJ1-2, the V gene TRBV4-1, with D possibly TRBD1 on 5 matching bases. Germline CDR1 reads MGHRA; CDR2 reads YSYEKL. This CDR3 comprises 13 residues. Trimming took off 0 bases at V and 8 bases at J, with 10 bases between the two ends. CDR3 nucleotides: TGCGCCAGCAGCCAAGAACGTAACAGGGGCTACACCTTC. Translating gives CASSQERNRGYTF.

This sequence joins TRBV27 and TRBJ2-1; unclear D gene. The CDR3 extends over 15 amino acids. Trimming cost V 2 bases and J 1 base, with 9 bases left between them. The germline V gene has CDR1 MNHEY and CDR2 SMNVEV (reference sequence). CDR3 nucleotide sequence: TGTGCCAGCAGTTTAAAGGGCGTGTCCTACAATGAGCAGTTCTTC. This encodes CASSLKGVSYNEQFF.

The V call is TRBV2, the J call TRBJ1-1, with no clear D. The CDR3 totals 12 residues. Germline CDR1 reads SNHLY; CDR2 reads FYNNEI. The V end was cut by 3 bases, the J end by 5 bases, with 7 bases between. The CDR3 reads CASSDSGTEAFF. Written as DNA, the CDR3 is TGTGCCAGCAGTGATTCTGGGACTGAAGCTTTCTTT.

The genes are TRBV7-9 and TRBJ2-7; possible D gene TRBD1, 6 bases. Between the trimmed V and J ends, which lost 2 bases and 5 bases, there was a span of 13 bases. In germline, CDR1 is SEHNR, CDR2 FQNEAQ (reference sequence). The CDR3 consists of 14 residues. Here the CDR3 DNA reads TGTGCCAGCAGCTTAATAGGGGGAGAGAACGAGCAGTACTTC. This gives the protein CASSLIGGENEQYF. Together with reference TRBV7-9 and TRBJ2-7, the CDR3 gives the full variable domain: DTGVSQNPRHKITKRGQNVTFRCDPISEHNRLYWYRQTLGQGPEFLTYFQNEAQLEKSRLLSDRFSAERPKGSFSTLEIQRTEQGDSAMYLCASSLIGGENEQYFGPGTRLTVT.

CDR3 nucleotide sequence: TGCGCCAGCAGCCTGGGACAGCCCATCTCCTACAATGAGCAGTTCTTC. Protein: CASSLGQPISYNEQFF. The J gene is TRBJ2-1, the V gene TRBV5-1; 7 nucleotides align to TRBD1. The CDR3 is 16 residues long. V was pared by 4 bases and J by 0 bases, with 7 bases of the junction left unmatched. Germline loops: CDR1 SGHRS, CDR2 YFSETQ.

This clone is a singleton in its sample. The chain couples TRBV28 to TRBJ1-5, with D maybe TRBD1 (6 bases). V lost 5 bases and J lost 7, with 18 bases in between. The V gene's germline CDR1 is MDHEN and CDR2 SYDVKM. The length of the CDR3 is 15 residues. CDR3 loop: CASSGGQPLRQPQHF. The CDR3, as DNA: TGTGCCAGCAGTGGAGGACAGCCTTTGAGGCAGCCCCAGCATTTT.

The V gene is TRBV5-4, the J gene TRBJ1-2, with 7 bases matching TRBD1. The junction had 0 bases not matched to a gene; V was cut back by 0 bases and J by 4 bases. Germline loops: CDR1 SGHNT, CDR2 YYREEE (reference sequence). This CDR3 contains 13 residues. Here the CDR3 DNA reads TGTGCCAGCAGCTTGGCAGGGGGCTATGGCTACACCTTC. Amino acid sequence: CASSLAGGYGYTF.

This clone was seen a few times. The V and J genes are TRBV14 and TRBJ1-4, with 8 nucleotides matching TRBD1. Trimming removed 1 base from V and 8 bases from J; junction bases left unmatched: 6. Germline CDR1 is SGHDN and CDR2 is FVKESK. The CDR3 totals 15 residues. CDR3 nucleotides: TGTGCCAGCAGCCAAGTAAACAGGGGGAAGGAAAAACTGTTTTTT. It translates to CASSQVNRGKEKLFF.

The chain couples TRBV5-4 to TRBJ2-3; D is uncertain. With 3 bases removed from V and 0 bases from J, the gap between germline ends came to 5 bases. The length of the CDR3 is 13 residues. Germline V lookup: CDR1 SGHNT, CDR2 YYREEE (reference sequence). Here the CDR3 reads CASSYGSTDTQYF. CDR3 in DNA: TGTGCCAGCAGCTACGGCAGCACAGATACGCAGTATTTT.

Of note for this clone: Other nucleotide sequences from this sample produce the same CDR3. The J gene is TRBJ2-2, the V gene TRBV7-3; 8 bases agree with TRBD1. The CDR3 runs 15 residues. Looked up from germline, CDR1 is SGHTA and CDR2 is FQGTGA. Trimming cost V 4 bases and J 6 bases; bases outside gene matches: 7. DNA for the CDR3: TGTGCCAGCAGCTCCGGACAGGGTTTGGCCGGGGAGCTGTTTTTT. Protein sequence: CASSSGQGLAGELFF.

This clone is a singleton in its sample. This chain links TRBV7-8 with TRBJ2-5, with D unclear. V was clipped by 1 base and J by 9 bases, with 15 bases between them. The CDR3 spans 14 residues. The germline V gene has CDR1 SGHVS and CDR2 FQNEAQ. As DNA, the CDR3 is TGTGCCAGCAGCTTAGAATTAGTAGCAAGCGCCCAGTACTTC. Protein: CASSLELVASAQYF.

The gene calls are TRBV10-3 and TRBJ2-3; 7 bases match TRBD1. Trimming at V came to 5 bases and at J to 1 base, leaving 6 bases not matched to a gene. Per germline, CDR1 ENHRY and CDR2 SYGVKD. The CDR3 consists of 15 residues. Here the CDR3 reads CAISSGTAGTDTQYF. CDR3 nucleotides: TGTGCCATCAGTTCCGGGACAGCGGGCACAGATACGCAGTATTTT.

The CDR3 DNA reads TGTGCCAGCAGTGACCCTCCCCAGGGGGCCGTTTACGAGCAGTACTTC. Amino acids: CASSDPPQGAVYEQYF. The V call is TRBV6-1, the J call TRBJ2-7; 8 bases line up with TRBD1. CDR1 and CDR2 (germline): MNHNS, SASEGT. The CDR3 spans 16 residues. The V gene end was trimmed by 3 bases and the J gene end by 4 bases; junction bases not matched to a gene: 11.